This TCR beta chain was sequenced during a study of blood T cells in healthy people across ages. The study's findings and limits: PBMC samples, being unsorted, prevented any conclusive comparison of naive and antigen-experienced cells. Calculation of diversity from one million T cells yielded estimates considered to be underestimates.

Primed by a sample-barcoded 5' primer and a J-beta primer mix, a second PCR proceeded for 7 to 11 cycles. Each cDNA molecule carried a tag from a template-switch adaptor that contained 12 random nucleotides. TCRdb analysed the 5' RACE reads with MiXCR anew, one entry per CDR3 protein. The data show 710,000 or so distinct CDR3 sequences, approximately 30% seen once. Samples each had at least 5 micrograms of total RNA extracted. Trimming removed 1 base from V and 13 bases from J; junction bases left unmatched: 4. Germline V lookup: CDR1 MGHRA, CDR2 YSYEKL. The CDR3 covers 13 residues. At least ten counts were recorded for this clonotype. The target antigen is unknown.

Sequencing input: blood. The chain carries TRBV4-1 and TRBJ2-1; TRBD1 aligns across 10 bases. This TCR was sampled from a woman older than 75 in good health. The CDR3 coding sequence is TGCGCCAGCAGCCAAGGGGGACAGGGGTTTCAGTTCTTC. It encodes CASSQGGQGFQFF.